The 32 T cell receptor beta chains reported below all come from one sample, sequenced in a study of metastatic and nonmetastatic thyroid tumors. TCRdb re-called the PCR reads with MiXCR. The sample shows tens of thousands of clones, under 30% of them seen only once. Each patient came to thyroid surgery without any prior treatment (of any kind). Sequencing was done on a sample of blood. All receptors come from a male donor with papillary thyroid cancer or a benign thyroid nodule (not recorded which). Some clones in this sample may be carry-over from other donors' samples.

The J gene is TRBJ1-2, the V gene TRBV20-1, with D maybe TRBD1 (6 bases). Germline V lookup: CDR1 DFQATT, CDR2 SNEGSKA (reference sequence). V was cut by 3 bases and J by 0 bases, with 8 bases left in between. The length of the CDR3 is 13 residues. CDR3 in amino acids: CSARDRANYGYTF. For the CDR3, the DNA is TGCAGTGCTAGGGACAGAGCTAACTATGGCTACACCTTC.

The table lists this clone with many counts. A junction end diverges from the germline sequence, so it may reflect a read error. V is TRBV30 and J is TRBJ2-7; a possible D gene is TRBD2 (7 bases). Germline V gives CDR1 GTSNPN, CDR2 SVGIG (reference sequence). The CDR3 consists of 12 residues. The CDR3 reads CAWSLPGGQQCF. Written as DNA, the CDR3 is TGTGCCTGGAGTCTTCCGGGAGGACAGCAGTGCTTC.

The sample holds many counts of this clone. This may stem from a read error, because a much larger clone lies one nucleotide away. This CDR3 is also generated by other DNA sequences in the sample. V and J are TRBV7-9 and TRBJ1-2; 8 bases are a match to TRBD1. The CDR3 sequence is 11 residues long. J lost 10 bases, V lost 5 bases, and 3 bases had no gene match. The V gene's germline CDR1 is SEHNR and CDR2 FQNEAQ (reference sequence). Written as DNA, the CDR3 is TGTGCCAGCAGCCTACAGGGGGACTACACCTTC. Protein: CASSLQGDYTF.

The chain carries TRBV20-1 and TRBJ2-7; no clear D gene. V lost 0 bases to trimming and J lost 0 bases, with 12 bases between them. Germline values: CDR1 DFQATT, CDR2 SNEGSKA (reference sequence). There are 15 residues in the CDR3. CDR3 in amino acids: CSARDGRLSSYEQYF. For the CDR3, the DNA is TGCAGTGCTAGAGACGGACGCCTAAGCTCCTACGAGCAGTACTTC.

This clone has at least ten counts. The chain recombines TRBV7-9 with TRBJ1-2, with 8 bases that match TRBD1. Per germline, CDR1 SEHNR and CDR2 FQNEAQ (reference sequence). This CDR3 has 15 amino acids. Trimming cost V 0 bases and J 4 bases; bases outside gene matches: 4. This CDR3 is CASSLASGGVYGYTF. The CDR3 coding sequence is TGTGCCAGCAGCTTAGCCTCAGGGGGCGTCTATGGCTACACCTTC.

This clone is medium-sized in the sample. V is TRBV12-3 or TRBV12-4 and J is TRBJ1-1; TRBD1 might be the D (5 bases). V was pared by 6 bases and J by 1 base, with 12 bases between. The CDR3 is 14 amino acids. The CDR3 sequence: CASRVTGGNTEAFF. The CDR3 region has the DNA TGTGCCAGCAGGGTGACGGGGGGGAACACTGAAGCTTTCTTT.

This clone came up a few times. The V and J genes are TRBV6-1 and TRBJ2-2; 9 bases match TRBD1. The V segment lost 4 bases and the J segment 1 base; nucleotides outside the gene matches: 4. Germline CDR1 and CDR2: MNHNS and SASEGT. The CDR3 totals 16 residues. The CDR3: CASSVRQGGNTGELFF. The CDR3 DNA reads as TGTGCCAGCAGTGTTAGACAGGGGGGGAACACCGGGGAGCTGTTTTTT.

V gene TRBV10-1 combines with J gene TRBJ2-7; D might be TRBD2 (6 bases). Trimming removed 3 bases from V and 3 bases from J, with 24 bases in between. The CDR3 length is 18 residues. Germline V gene lookup returns CDR1 WNHNN and CDR2 SYGVQD (reference sequence). The CDR3 bases are TGCGCCAGCAGTGAAGGAAGAGGCATACTAGCCGGGAGCTACGAGCAGTACTTC. As protein: CASSEGRGILAGSYEQYF.

V gene TRBV12-3 or TRBV12-4 combines with J gene TRBJ2-2; 13 nucleotides line up with TRBD2. The V and J ends lost 3 bases and 13 bases, in that order; junction bases with no gene match: 5. CDR3 length: 14 residues. CDR3 loop: CASSFRTSGSGLFF. CDR3 coding DNA: TGTGCCAGCAGTTTTCGGACTAGCGGGAGTGGGCTGTTTTTT.

This clone was observed at least ten times. The gene calls are TRBV4-1 and TRBJ2-1; TRBD1 might be the D (6 bases). CDR3 length equals 15 residues. V was trimmed by 5 bases and J by 4 bases, leaving 15 bases between them. Germline V CDR1 and CDR2: MGHRA, YSYEKL. The CDR3, as DNA: TGCGCCAGCAGCGAGGCGCAACAGGGATACAATGAGCAGTTCTTC. Its translation is CASSEAQQGYNEQFF.

The chain uses TRBV3-1 and TRBJ2-7; D might be TRBD1 (6 bases). The CDR3 loop spans 17 amino acids. V lost 1 base and J lost 0, with 16 bases in between. From germline, CDR1 is LGHDT and CDR2 YNNKEL (reference sequence). The CDR3 spells CASSQAVTGGYSYEQYF. In nucleotides, the CDR3 is TGTGCCAGCAGCCAAGCGGTGACAGGCGGCTACTCCTACGAGCAGTACTTC.

As to this clone: The conserved closing phenylalanine or tryptophan is absent in this CDR3, likely reflecting a read error. The chain combines TRBV7-9 with TRBJ1-5; D not certain. Germline CDR1 is SEHNR and CDR2 is FQNEAQ (reference sequence). Trimming pared 7 bases from V and 0 bases from J, leaving 10 bases between. This CDR3 region has 14 residues. CDR3 nucleotide sequence: TGTGCCAGCATCCCCCTGGGTAGCAATCAGCCCCAGCATTCT. It specifies CASIPLGSNQPQHS.

The chain couples TRBV5-1 to TRBJ2-1; the D call may be TRBD1 or TRBD2 (5 bases each). Trimming shortened V by 7 bases and J by 0 bases, and 17 bases separated the two germline ends. CDR1 is SGHRS and CDR2 is YFSETQ in the germline V gene. The CDR3 totals 16 residues. The CDR3 coding sequence is TGCGCCAGCGGCCTTTGGGGCGGAGGCTCCTACAATGAGCAGTTCTTC. Translating it yields CASGLWGGGSYNEQFF.

This clone has more than one count but fewer than ten. This rearrangement joins TRBV7-2 to TRBJ2-3; D may be TRBD1 (5 bases). Trimming stripped 2 bases from V and 6 bases from J, with 18 bases between. The CDR3 loop spans 16 amino acids. Germline values: CDR1 SGHTA, CDR2 FQGNSA. CDR3 sequence: CASSLSAAGNRDTQYF. The CDR3 bases are TGTGCCAGCAGCTTAAGCGCGGCAGGGAATAGGGATACGCAGTATTTT.

This chain connects TRBV28 to TRBJ2-5, with D possibly being TRBD2 (5 bases). The CDR3 runs 13 residues. CDR1 is MDHEN, CDR2 SYDVKM, per germline. V was shortened by 2 bases and J by 5 bases, with 9 bases between the two germline ends. Here the CDR3 reads CASSLRTSETQYF. Here the CDR3 DNA reads TGTGCCAGCAGTTTAAGGACTTCCGAGACCCAGTACTTC. Full variable domain (remainder filled in from reference TRBV28 and TRBJ2-5): DVKVTQSSRYLVKRTGEKVFLECVQDMDHENMFWYRQDPGLGLRLIYFSYDVKMKEKGDIPEGYSVSREKKERFSLILESASTNQTSMYLCASSLRTSETQYFGPGTRLLVL.

Here the CDR3 DNA reads TGCAGTGCTAGGACAGGGGTGAACACTGAAGCTTTCTTT. Amino acid sequence: CSARTGVNTEAFF. V and J are TRBV20-1 and TRBJ1-1; 8 bases align to TRBD1. CDR1 and CDR2 (germline): DFQATT, SNEGSKA (reference sequence). J lost 0 bases, V lost 3 bases, and 0 bases had no gene match. This CDR3 contains 13 residues.

The chain links TRBV4-1 to TRBJ2-7; 7 bases are a match to TRBD2. J lost 12 bases, V lost 0 bases, and 11 bases had no gene match. This CDR3 region has 14 residues. CDR1 MGHRA and CDR2 YSYEKL come from the germline V gene. Here the CDR3 DNA reads TGCGCCAGCAGCCAAGATGTGGGAGGGCTTTCTCTGTACTTC. Its protein is CASSQDVGGLSLYF.

This clone was detected only a few times. The chain combines TRBV6-5 with TRBJ2-7; 7 bases agree with TRBD2. Germline-derived CDR1 and CDR2 are MNHEY and SVGAGI. V gave up 1 base and J gave up 5 bases; unmatched junction bases: 2. The CDR3 extends over 13 amino acids. The CDR3: CASSYLAGDEQYF. The CDR3, as DNA: TGTGCCAGCAGTTACTTGGCGGGAGACGAGCAGTACTTC.

This clone showed up many times. This chain connects TRBV4-2 to TRBJ1-1, with 7 bases fitting TRBD1. The germline CDR1 and CDR2 sequences are LGHNA and YNFKEQ. V trimming: 0 bases; J trimming: 4 bases; junction bases outside the gene matches: 8. The CDR3 sequence is 16 residues long. The CDR3 DNA reads as TGTGCCAGCAGCCAAGATTCCAGGGGGTCCGGCACTGAAGCTTTCTTT. It codes for CASSQDSRGSGTEAFF.

The chain uses TRBV19 and TRBJ2-5, with unresolved D. This CDR3 is 12 amino acids long. The germline V and J ends were trimmed by 8 bases and 3 bases, with 10 bases remaining between them. The germline gives CDR1 LNHDA, CDR2 SQIVND (reference sequence). CDR3 amino acids: CASSGAEETQYF. The DNA for the CDR3 is TGTGCCAGTTCCGGAGCCGAAGAGACCCAGTACTTC.

The rearrangement links TRBV6-1 to TRBJ1-2; TRBD1 agrees at 8 bases. This CDR3 is 15 amino acids long. Germline CDR1 is MNHNS and CDR2 is SASEGT. V dropped 5 bases and J dropped 6; count of bases not matched to a gene: 11. The CDR3 sequence: CASSPRQGIEDGYTF. The CDR3 nucleotides read TGTGCCAGCAGTCCAAGACAGGGGATTGAAGATGGCTACACCTTC.

Notes on this clone: A much bigger clone sits one base away, suggesting this may be a read error. Other DNA sequences in this specimen translate into the identical CDR3. This chain joins TRBV3-1 and TRBJ1-3; D unresolved. This CDR3 has 15 residues. Germline V lookup: CDR1 LGHDT, CDR2 YNNKEL (reference sequence). DNA for the CDR3: TGTGCCAGTAGCCAAGAATCCTACTCTGGAAACACCATATATTTT. Its translation: CASSQESYSGNTIYF.

This clone was picked up many times. The rearrangement joins TRBV5-1 to TRBJ2-4; D gene ambiguous. In germline, CDR1 is SGHRS, CDR2 YFSETQ. The CDR3 has 15 amino acids. With 0 bases removed from V and 0 bases from J, the gap between germline ends came to 7 bases. The CDR3 region has the DNA TGCGCCAGCAGCTTGGCCTTGGGAGCCAAAAACATTCAGTACTTC. Its translation is CASSLALGAKNIQYF.

The table lists this clone with many counts. The rearrangement joins TRBV28 to TRBJ2-1, with 7 bases that match TRBD2. From germline, CDR1 is MDHEN and CDR2 SYDVKM. The CDR3 contains 19 residues. Trimming removed 5 bases from V and 10 bases from J; junction bases left unmatched: 26. The CDR3 region has the DNA TGTGCCAGCAGTCGGCACGGGGCAGGCGTCTGGACTAGGCAGTTCGAGCAGTTCTTC. Its protein product is CASSRHGAGVWTRQFEQFF.

This clone was counted between two and nine times. V is TRBV27 and J is TRBJ1-6; the D is unclear. This CDR3 has 13 amino acids. The V end was cut by 1 base, the J end by 8 bases, with 6 bases between. In germline, CDR1 is MNHEY, CDR2 SMNVEV (reference sequence). CDR3 in amino acids: CASSLWGDSPLHF. In nucleotides, the CDR3 is TGTGCCAGCAGTTTATGGGGTGATTCACCCCTCCACTTT.

The CDR3 sequence: CAWNGGRGEQYF. In DNA form, the CDR3 reads TGTGCCTGGAACGGGGGTAGGGGCGAGCAGTACTTC. The V and J genes are TRBV30 and TRBJ2-7, with D tentatively TRBD2 (6 bases). Germline values: CDR1 GTSNPN, CDR2 SVGIG (reference sequence). V gave up 4 bases and J gave up 6 bases, with 13 bases separating them. The CDR3 extends over 12 amino acids.

This clone was detected ten times or more. The V gene is TRBV7-9, the J gene TRBJ1-2; 8 bases are a match to TRBD1. Germline lookup yields CDR1 SEHNR and CDR2 FQNEAQ (reference sequence). This CDR3 is 14 amino acids long. V shed 8 bases, J shed 2 bases, and the junction held 7 bases outside the gene matches. The CDR3 sequence: CASRPQGANYGYTF. The CDR3 bases are TGTGCCAGCCGCCCGCAGGGGGCGAACTATGGCTACACCTTC.

V and J are TRBV5-1 and TRBJ2-7; D is unresolved. Germline CDR1 SGHRS, CDR2 YFSETQ. This CDR3 has 14 residues. V was pared by 4 bases and J by 0 bases, with 11 bases between. For the CDR3, the DNA is TGCGCCAGCAGCCTTTCCGGGTTCTCCTACGAGCAGTACTTC. The encoded protein is CASSLSGFSYEQYF. The complete variable domain, with remaining parts taken from reference TRBV5-1 and TRBJ2-7, reads KAGVTQTPRYLIKTRGQQVTLSCSPISGHRSVSWYQQTPGQGLQFLFEYFSETQRNKGNFPGRFSGRQFSNSRSEMNVSTLELGDSALYLCASSLSGFSYEQYFGPGTRLTVT.

V usage is TRBV20-1 and J usage is TRBJ2-3; D call uncertain. Per the germline V gene, CDR1 is DFQATT and CDR2 is SNEGSKA (reference sequence). The CDR3 contains 16 residues. V dropped 6 bases and J dropped 1 base, with 20 bases sitting between them. CDR3 in DNA: TGCAGTGCACAGAGATACCGCGCCAGACGCACAGATACGCAGTATTTT. It translates to CSAQRYRARRTDTQYF.

Only a few counts were recorded for this clone. The chain joins TRBV3-1 to TRBJ1-2, with D unclear. Germline V gene data show CDR1 as LGHDT and CDR2 as YNNKEL (reference sequence). CDR3 length: 13 amino acids. The V gene lost 2 bases and the J gene lost 8 bases, with 12 bases spanning the gap. Here the CDR3 reads CASSQTYRGGYTF. The CDR3 DNA is TGTGCCAGCAGCCAAACTTATCGTGGGGGCTACACCTTC.

The genes are TRBV28 and TRBJ2-1; D is perhaps TRBD2 (5 bases). Germline-derived CDR1 and CDR2 are MDHEN and SYDVKM. The CDR3 extends over 13 amino acids. The V and J ends lost 4 bases and 1 base respectively, with 5 bases between them. Here the CDR3 DNA reads TGTGCCAGCAGTTCGGGATCCTACAATGAGCAGTTCTTC. Translating gives CASSSGSYNEQFF.

This clone was picked up many times. The same CDR3 arises from other DNA sequences in this sample as well. The rearrangement joins TRBV6-4 to TRBJ2-1; 11 bases match TRBD2. Unmatched junction bases numbered 1, after V lost 0 bases and J lost 6 bases. Germline V gene lookup returns CDR1 MRHNA and CDR2 SNTAGT. CDR3 size: 15 residues. The CDR3 DNA reads TGTGCCAGCAGTGACTCAACTAGCGGGAGCAATGAGCAGTTCTTC. This codes for CASSDSTSGSNEQFF.